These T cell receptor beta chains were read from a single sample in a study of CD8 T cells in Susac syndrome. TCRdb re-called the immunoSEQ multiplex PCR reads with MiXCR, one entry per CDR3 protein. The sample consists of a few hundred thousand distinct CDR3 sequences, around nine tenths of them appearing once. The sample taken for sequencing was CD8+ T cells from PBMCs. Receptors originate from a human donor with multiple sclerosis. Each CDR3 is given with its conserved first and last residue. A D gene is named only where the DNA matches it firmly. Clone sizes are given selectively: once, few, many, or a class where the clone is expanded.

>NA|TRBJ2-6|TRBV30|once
TGTGCCGGAGGATTCTCTGGGGCCAACGTCCTGACTTTC
CAGGFSGANVLTF
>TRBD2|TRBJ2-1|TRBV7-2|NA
TGTGCCAGCAGCTTAGATCTAGCGGAATACAATGAGCAGTTCTTC
CASSLDLAEYNEQFF
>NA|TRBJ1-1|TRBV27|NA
TGTGCCAGCAGCCCCGACAGTTCTTACACTGAAGCTTTCTTT
CASSPDSSYTEAFF
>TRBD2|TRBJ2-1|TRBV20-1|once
TGCAGTGCAAGCGGGGCCTCCTACAATGAGCAGTTCTTC
CSASGASYNEQFF
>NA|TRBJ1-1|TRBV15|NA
TGTGCCACCAGCCGGTTACTGATGAACACTGAAGCTTTCTTT
CATSRLLMNTEAFF
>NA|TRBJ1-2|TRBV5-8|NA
TGTGCCAGCAGCTTGCAAGAATTCTATGGCTACACCTTC
CASSLQEFYGYTF
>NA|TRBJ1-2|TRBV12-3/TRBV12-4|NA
TGTGCCAGCACGCTAGGGGGGGTAGTAGCTGGCTACACCTTC
CASTLGGVVAGYTF
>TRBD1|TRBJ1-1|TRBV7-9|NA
TGTGCCAGCAGCCACAAACAGGGGTCTGCTCCCGTGGCTTTCTTT
CASSHKQGSAPVAFF
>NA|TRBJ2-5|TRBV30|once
TGTGCCTGGGACGGAGGAGCGGAGACCCAGTACTTC
CAWDGGAETQYF
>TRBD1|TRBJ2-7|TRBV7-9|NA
TGTGCCAGCAGCTTCGCCCCGGGACAGGGGAATTACGAGCAGTACTTC
CASSFAPGQGNYEQYF
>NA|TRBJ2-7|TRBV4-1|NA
TGCGCCAGCAGCCACTTCCTAGGGGCCGAGCAGTACTTC
CASSHFLGAEQYF
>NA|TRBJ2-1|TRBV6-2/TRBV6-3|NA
TGTGCCAGCATGGGGAGTAATGAGCAGTTCTTC
CASMGSNEQFF
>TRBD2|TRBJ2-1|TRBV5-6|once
TGTGCCAGCAACTCCGGGACTAGCAAGACGAATGAGCAGTTCTTC
CASNSGTSKTNEQFF
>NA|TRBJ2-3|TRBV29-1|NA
TGCAGCGTCGCACTGACCCCCCAAAGTTTAACGGCGTATATAGAATCAGATACGCAGTATTTT
CSVALTPQSLTAYIESDTQYF
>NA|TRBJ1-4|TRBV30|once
TGTGCATTGGAGCGGGACACCGAACTGTTTTTT
CALERDTELFF
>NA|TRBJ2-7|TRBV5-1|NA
TGCGCCAGCAGCTTGTGGGCTCTCGAGGACAGCCAATACGAGCAGTACTTC
CASSLWALEDSQYEQYF
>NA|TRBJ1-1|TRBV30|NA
TGTGCCTGGAGTGTGGGTACCAACACTGAAGCTTTCTTT
CAWSVGTNTEAFF
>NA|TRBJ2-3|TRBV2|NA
TGTGCCAGCAGTGGTCGAGCCATCGGCTCCACAGATACGCAGTATTTT
CASSGRAIGSTDTQYF
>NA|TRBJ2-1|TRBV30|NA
TGTGCCTGGAGTCAGGGATTAAATGAGCAGTTCTTC
CAWSQGLNEQFF
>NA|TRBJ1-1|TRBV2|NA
TGTGCCACCAACGTCGAGGCTTTCTTT
CATNVEAFF
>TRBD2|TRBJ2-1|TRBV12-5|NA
TGTGCTAGTGGTTTGTTACCGCGGGAGACAGATGAGCAGTTCTTC
CASGLLPRETDEQFF
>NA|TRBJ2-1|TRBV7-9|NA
TGTGCCAGCAGCCAAGCGGACAAAAATGAGCAGTTCTTC
CASSQADKNEQFF
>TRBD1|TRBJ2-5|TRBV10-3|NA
TGTGCCATCAGTGATGTCACAGGGGGGGAGACCCAGTACTTC
CAISDVTGGETQYF
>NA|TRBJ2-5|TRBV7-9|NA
TGTGCCAGCAACTTAGAATCTTGGGCACCACAAGAGACCCAGTACTTC
CASNLESWAPQETQYF
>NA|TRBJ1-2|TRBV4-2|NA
TGTGCCAGCAGCCAAGAAACTGGGGGTTCCCACTATGGCTACACCTTC
CASSQETGGSHYGYTF
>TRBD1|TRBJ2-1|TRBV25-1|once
TGTGCCAGCAGGCTTTCCGGGACAGGGGGCCACAATGAGCAGTTCTTC
CASRLSGTGGHNEQFF
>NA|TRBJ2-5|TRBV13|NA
TGTGCCAGCAGCTTTCGGTCAGGAACAGAAACTGAAGAGACCCAGTACTTC
CASSFRSGTETEETQYF
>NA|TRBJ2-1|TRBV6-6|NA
TGTGCCAGCAGTTATAACTGGGGGGGCGATGAGCAGTTCTTC
CASSYNWGGDEQFF
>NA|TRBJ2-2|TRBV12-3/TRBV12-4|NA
TGTGCCAGCAGTTTAGTTCGATCGAACACCGGGGAGCTGTTTTTT
CASSLVRSNTGELFF
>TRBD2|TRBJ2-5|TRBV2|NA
TGTGCCAGCAGGGCGACTAGCGGGAGTACCCAAGAGACCCAGTACTTC
CASRATSGSTQETQYF
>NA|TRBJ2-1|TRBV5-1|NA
TGCGCCAGCAGCTTGGGTCCGAAGGACGAGCAGTTCTTC
CASSLGPKDEQFF
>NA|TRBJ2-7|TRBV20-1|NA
TGCAGTGCTAGAGATCAGGACACTTCCTACGAGCAGTACTTC
CSARDQDTSYEQYF
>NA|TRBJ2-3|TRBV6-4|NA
TGTGCCAGCAGTAGGGCAGCCGGTGGGGACACAGATACGCAGTATTTT
CASSRAAGGDTDTQYF
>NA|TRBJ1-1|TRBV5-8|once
TGTGCCAGCAGCCTACGTGGGCAGGTCTCGAACACTGAAGCTTTCTTT
CASSLRGQVSNTEAFF
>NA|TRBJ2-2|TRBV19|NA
TGTGCCAGTAGTATTTCGACTAGCGGGGAGCTGTTTTTT
CASSISTSGELFF
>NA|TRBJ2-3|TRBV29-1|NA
TGCAGCGTTGCCCCGGACAGATACTCCACAGATACGCAGTATTTT
CSVAPDRYSTDTQYF
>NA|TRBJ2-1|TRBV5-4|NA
TGTGCCAGCGAGGGGGGTCTGGGCAATGAGCAGTTCTTC
CASEGGLGNEQFF
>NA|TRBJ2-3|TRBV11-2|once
TGTGCCAGCAGCTTAGCCGGGCAGATGGCAGATACGCAGTATTTT
CASSLAGQMADTQYF
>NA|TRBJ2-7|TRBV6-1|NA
TGTGCCAGCAGTGAAGATCCCGAAGCTCATCCTAATGACGAGCAGTACTTC
CASSEDPEAHPNDEQYF
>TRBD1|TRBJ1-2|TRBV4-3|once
TGCGCCAGCAGCCAGGGTCAGGGGACAGGGGAAGGCTACACCTTC
CASSQGQGTGEGYTF
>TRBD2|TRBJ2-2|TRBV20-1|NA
TGCAGTGCTAGAGATTGGGGGACTAGCGGGAACACCGGGGAGCTGTTTTTT
CSARDWGTSGNTGELFF
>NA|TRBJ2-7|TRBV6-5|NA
TGTGCCAGCAGTTCCCCAGGACTATGGGGCGAGCAGTACTTC
CASSSPGLWGEQYF
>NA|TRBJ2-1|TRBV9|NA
TGTGCCAGCGGTCCGGGACTGCAATACAATGAGCAGTTCTTC
CASGPGLQYNEQFF
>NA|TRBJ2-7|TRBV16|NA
TGTGCCAGCAGCCCAACTGGAGGACTACTTCCTGACGGGGAGCAGTACTTC
CASSPTGGLLPDGEQYF
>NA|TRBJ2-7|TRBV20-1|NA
TGCAGTGCTAGTAGAGGGACCGGTCCCTTCGAGCAGTACTTC
CSASRGTGPFEQYF
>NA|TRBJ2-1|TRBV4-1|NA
TGCGCCAGCAGCCACCCCACCGGGGGGCCGGGCAATGAGCAGTTCTTC
CASSHPTGGPGNEQFF
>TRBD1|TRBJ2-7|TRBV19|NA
TGTGCCAGTATGATGTCCGGGACAGGGGATATTTACGAGCAGTACTTC
CASMMSGTGDIYEQYF
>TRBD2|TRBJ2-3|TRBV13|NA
TGTGCCAGCAGCATCCAGCGGGGAAGGGATACGCAGTATTTT
CASSIQRGRDTQYF
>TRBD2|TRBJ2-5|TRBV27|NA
TGTGCCAGCAGTTCCCAACTAGCGAGTGAGACCCAGTACTTC
CASSSQLASETQYF
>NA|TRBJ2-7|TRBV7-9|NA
TGTGCCAGCCGTGACAGGACCGAGGACGAGCAGTACTTC
CASRDRTEDEQYF
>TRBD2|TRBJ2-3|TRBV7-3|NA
TGTGCCAGCAGCGCCTCGGGAGGGGGGTTCGATACGCAGTATTTT
CASSASGGGFDTQYF
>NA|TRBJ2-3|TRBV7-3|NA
TGTGCCAGCAGCTTAATGCCCAGTAGCACAGATACGCAGTATTTT
CASSLMPSSTDTQYF
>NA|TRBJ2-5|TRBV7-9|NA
TGTGCCAGCAGCCTCTTCAAAATGGAGACCCAGTACTTC
CASSLFKMETQYF
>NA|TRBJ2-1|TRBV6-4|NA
TGTGCCAGCAGTGACTCCTCCGGGGCTAGCGCCTCCTACAATGAGCAGTTCTTC
CASSDSSGASASYNEQFF
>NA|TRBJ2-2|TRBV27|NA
TGTGCCAGCAGAGAGCAGGGGGGGTATTTCGGGGAGCTGTTTTTT
CASREQGGYFGELFF